The clone carrying this T cell receptor (beta chain) was counted between two and nine times. The sample comes from a study of blood T cell repertoires in COVID-19. CDR3 length equals 15 residues. Trimming removed 0 bases from V and 3 bases from J, with 9 bases in between. Germline CDR1 reads LGHDT; CDR2 reads YNNKEL (reference sequence). Method: immunoSEQ multiplex PCR; TCRdb's copy keeps in-frame clones and lacks some. Altogether tens of thousands of clones are present, approximately 88% being singletons, with the ten largest covering 5.8%. Material for sequencing was peripheral blood. This chain joins TRBV3-1 (or the pseudogene TRBV3-2) and TRBJ2-1; D is perhaps TRBD2 (5 bases). This clonotype was sampled from a man over 45 with active COVID-19. Here the CDR3 reads CASSQESGIYNEQFF. For the CDR3, the DNA is TGTGCCAGCAGCCAAGAGTCGGGGATCTACAATGAGCAGTTCTTC.